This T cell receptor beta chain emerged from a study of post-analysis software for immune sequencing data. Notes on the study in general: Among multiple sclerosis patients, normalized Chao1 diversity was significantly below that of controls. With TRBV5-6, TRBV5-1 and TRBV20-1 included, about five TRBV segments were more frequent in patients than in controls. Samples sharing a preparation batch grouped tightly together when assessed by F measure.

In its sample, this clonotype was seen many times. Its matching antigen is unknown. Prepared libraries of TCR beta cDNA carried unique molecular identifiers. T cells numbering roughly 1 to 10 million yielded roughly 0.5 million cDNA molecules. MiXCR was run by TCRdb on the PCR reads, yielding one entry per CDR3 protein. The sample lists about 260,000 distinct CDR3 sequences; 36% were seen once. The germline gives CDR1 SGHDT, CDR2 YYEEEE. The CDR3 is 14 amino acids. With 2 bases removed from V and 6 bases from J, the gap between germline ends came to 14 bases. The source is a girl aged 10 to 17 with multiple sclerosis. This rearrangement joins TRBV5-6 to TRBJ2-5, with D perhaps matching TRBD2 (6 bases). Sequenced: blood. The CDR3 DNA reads TGTGCCAGCAGCTTATTGTCGGGAGTGAAGACCCAGTACTTC. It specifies CASSLLSGVKTQYF.